These 16 T cell receptor beta chains were all obtained from the same sample, sequenced in a study of vaccination effects on CD4 cells after COVID-19. With more than 9 days of culture completed, CD4+ T cells were isolated. Clones were read by immunoSEQ multiplex PCR, and TCRdb kept only the in-frame ones, dropping some. The repertoire has approximately 45,000 clones, about 80% of them found once; the top ten carry roughly 12%. Their antigens remain unidentified. The specimen was CD4+ T cells from PBMCs cultured without peptide, collected before COVID-19 vaccination. All receptors come from a human donor who had a prior SARS-CoV-2 infection.

The chain is built from TRBV5-6 and TRBJ2-1; TRBD2 aligns across 8 bases. V lost 2 bases, J lost 4 bases, and 2 bases stayed unmatched. This CDR3 has 14 residues. From germline, CDR1 is SGHDT and CDR2 YYEEEE. DNA for the CDR3: TGTGCCAGCAGCTTAGCGGGAGAATACAATGAGCAGTTCTTC. Protein: CASSLAGEYNEQFF.

The chain combines TRBV7-9 with TRBJ2-2; tentative D call: TRBD2 (6 bases). The CDR3 spans 16 residues. Germline-derived CDR1 and CDR2 are SEHNR and FQNEAQ (reference sequence). Trimming removed 5 bases at V and 0 bases at J, with 13 bases between. CDR3 protein: CASSPLASANTGELFF. For the CDR3, the DNA is TGTGCCAGCAGCCCTCTAGCGTCAGCGAACACCGGGGAGCTGTTTTTT.

The chain employs TRBV6-5 and TRBJ2-3; the D is unclear. The CDR3 length is 12 residues. Germline assignment: CDR1 MNHEY and CDR2 SVGAGI. Trimming pared 6 bases from V and 6 bases from J, leaving 10 bases between. This chain's CDR3 is CASSLRGDTQYF. In DNA, the CDR3 is TGTGCCAGCAGCCTCCGAGGCGATACGCAGTATTTT.

The V call is TRBV23-1, the J call TRBJ1-4; D gene uncertain. TRBV23-1 is an ORF for which the function is uncertain. This CDR3 is built from 14 residues. Trimming left V 3 bases short and J 0 bases short, with 5 bases between. CDR3 in amino acids: CASSQDPTNEKLFF. The CDR3 DNA is TGCGCCAGCAGTCAGGACCCAACTAATGAAAAACTGTTTTTT.

The chain links TRBV11-3 to TRBJ2-7; weak D call: TRBD2 (5 bases). The V and J ends lost 0 bases and 7 bases respectively, with 19 bases between them. CDR1 SGHNT and CDR2 YENEEA come from the germline V gene. The CDR3 sequence is 16 residues long. The CDR3: CASSLDWSGSREEQYF. CDR3 bases: TGTGCCAGCAGCTTAGATTGGTCGGGATCCCGTGAGGAGCAGTACTTC.

The J gene is TRBJ2-5, the V gene TRBV24-1; weak D call: TRBD1 (5 bases). The CDR3 is made up of 14 amino acids. V lost 5 bases and J 5 bases, leaving 14 bases between the germline ends. Looked up from germline, CDR1 is KGHDR and CDR2 is SFDVKD. The CDR3 protein is CATSGQGDVETQYF. DNA of the CDR3: TGTGCCACCAGTGGGCAGGGCGACGTGGAGACCCAGTACTTC.

The J gene is TRBJ1-2, the V gene TRBV6-5; 8 bases agree with TRBD1. There are 15 residues in the CDR3. V lost 2 bases, J lost 8 bases, and 10 bases stayed unmatched. Germline V gene sequence: CDR1 MNHEY, CDR2 SVGAGI. The CDR3 bases are TGTGCCAGCAGTTACGTCCAGGGGGCTTTCTGGGGCTACACCTTC. Its protein product is CASSYVQGAFWGYTF.

This chain links TRBV5-1 with TRBJ1-4; D gene ambiguous. The V end was cut by 4 bases, the J end by 4 bases, with 14 bases between. From germline, CDR1 is SGHRS and CDR2 YFSETQ. The CDR3 is 15 amino acids. In DNA form, the CDR3 reads TGCGCCAGCAGCCCGGGCCTCCTTTTTAATGAAAAACTGTTTTTT. Its protein is CASSPGLLFNEKLFF.

The J gene is TRBJ2-2, the V gene TRBV7-3, with TRBD1 identical over 10 bases. Unmatched junction bases numbered 11, after V lost 5 bases and J lost 8 bases. Germline CDR1 is SGHTA and CDR2 is FQGTGA. This CDR3 has 16 residues. The CDR3 is CASSRQTGGVRGELFF. CDR3 DNA: TGTGCCAGCAGCCGTCAGACAGGGGGCGTTAGGGGGGAGCTGTTTTTT.

This chain links TRBV29-1 with TRBJ2-7; D is perhaps TRBD1 (5 bases). Germline loops: CDR1 SQVTM, CDR2 ANQGSEA. Trimming took off 4 bases at V and 5 bases at J, with 12 bases between the two ends. The CDR3 runs to 12 residues. CDR3 nucleotides: TGCAGCGTTGGTGGACAAGTCCACGAGCAGTACTTC. Translation gives CSVGGQVHEQYF.

The rearrangement joins TRBV6-5 to TRBJ2-3, with unresolved D. Germline V CDR1 and CDR2: MNHEY, SVGAGI. The ends were cut back, 5 bases at V and 6 bases at J, with 12 bases in the middle. The CDR3 totals 13 residues. For the CDR3, the DNA is TGTGCCAGCAGTAACGGGCCGTGGGATACGCAGTATTTT. As protein: CASSNGPWDTQYF.

The chain couples TRBV18 to TRBJ1-6; the D is unclear. Germline V CDR1 and CDR2: KGHSH, LQKENI. The CDR3 sequence is 16 residues long. Trimming stripped 2 bases from V and 6 bases from J, with 14 bases between. The CDR3, as DNA: TGTGCCAGCTCACCATCGCCCGGACTCCTTAATTCACCCCTCCACTTT. Amino acid sequence: CASSPSPGLLNSPLHF.

This clone has only a few counts. This rearrangement joins TRBV10-3 to TRBJ2-7; TRBD1 aligns across 9 bases. Germline V CDR1 and CDR2: ENHRY, SYGVKD. This CDR3 spans 17 amino acids. V trimming: 4 bases; J trimming: 4 bases; junction bases outside the gene matches: 14. DNA for the CDR3: TGTGCCATCAGTGTAATTCATGACGGGACAGGGAAGTACGAGCAGTACTTC. Its protein product is CAISVIHDGTGKYEQYF.

V usage is TRBV5-1 and J usage is TRBJ2-3; 7 nucleotides line up with TRBD2. J was trimmed by 0 bases and V by 4 bases; bases with no gene match: 2. This CDR3 region has 14 residues. Germline V CDR1 and CDR2: SGHRS, YFSETQ. This CDR3 is CASSVSGSTDTQYF. CDR3 DNA sequence: TGCGCCAGCAGCGTTAGCGGGAGCACAGATACGCAGTATTTT. Drawing the rest from reference TRBV5-1 and TRBJ2-3, the complete variable domain is KAGVTQTPRYLIKTRGQQVTLSCSPISGHRSVSWYQQTPGQGLQFLFEYFSETQRNKGNFPGRFSGRQFSNSRSEMNVSTLELGDSALYLCASSVSGSTDTQYFGPGTRLTVL.

This clone was recorded only once. The chain is built from TRBV19 and TRBJ1-4; the D gene is possibly TRBD1 (6 bases). Trimming shortened V by 5 bases and J by 3 bases, and 19 bases separated the two germline ends. The CDR3 extends over 17 amino acids. Germline CDR1 LNHDA, CDR2 SQIVND (reference sequence). For the CDR3, the DNA is TGTGCCAGTAGTGGGCCGGGGGGCGCGTTAGCTAATGAAAAACTGTTTTTT. It is translated as CASSGPGGALANEKLFF.

The chain joins TRBV6-5 to TRBJ2-1, with D unclear. Trimming stripped 0 bases from V and 5 bases from J, with 8 bases between. Per germline, CDR1 MNHEY and CDR2 SVGAGI. This CDR3 region has 14 residues. CDR3 region: CASSYSFGDNEQFF. CDR3 bases: TGTGCCAGCAGTTACTCGTTTGGGGACAATGAGCAGTTCTTC.